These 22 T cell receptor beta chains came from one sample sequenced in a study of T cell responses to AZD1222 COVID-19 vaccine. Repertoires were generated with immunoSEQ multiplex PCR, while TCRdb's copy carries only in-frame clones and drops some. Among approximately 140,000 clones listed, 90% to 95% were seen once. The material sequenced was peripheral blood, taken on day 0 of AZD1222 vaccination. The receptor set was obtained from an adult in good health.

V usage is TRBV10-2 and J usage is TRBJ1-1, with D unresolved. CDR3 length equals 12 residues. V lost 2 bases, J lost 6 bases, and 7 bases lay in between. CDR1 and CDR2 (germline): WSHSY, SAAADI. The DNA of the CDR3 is TGCGCCAGCAGTGAGATAGGTCCTGAAGCTTTCTTT. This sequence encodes CASSEIGPEAFF.

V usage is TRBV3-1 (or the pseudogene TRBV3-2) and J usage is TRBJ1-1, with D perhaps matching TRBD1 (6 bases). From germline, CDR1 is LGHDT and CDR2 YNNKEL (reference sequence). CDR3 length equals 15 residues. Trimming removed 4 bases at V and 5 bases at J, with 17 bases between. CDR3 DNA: TGTGCCAGCAGCCGTTTACAGGGCGGGAAGACTGAAGCTTTCTTT. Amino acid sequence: CASSRLQGGKTEAFF.

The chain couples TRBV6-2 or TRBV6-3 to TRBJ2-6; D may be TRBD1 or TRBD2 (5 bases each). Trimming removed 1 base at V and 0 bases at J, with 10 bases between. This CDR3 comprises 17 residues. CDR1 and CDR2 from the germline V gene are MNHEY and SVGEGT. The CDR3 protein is CASSYYSGTSGANVLTF. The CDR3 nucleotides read TGTGCCAGCAGTTACTACTCTGGGACCTCTGGGGCCAACGTCCTGACTTTC.

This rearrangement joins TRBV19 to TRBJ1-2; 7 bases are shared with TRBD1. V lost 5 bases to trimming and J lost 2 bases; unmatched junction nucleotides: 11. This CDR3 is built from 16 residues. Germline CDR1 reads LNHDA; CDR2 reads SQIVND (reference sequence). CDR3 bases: TGTGCCAGTAGTTTCCAGGGGGATTTATGGAACTATGGCTACACCTTC. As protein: CASSFQGDLWNYGYTF.

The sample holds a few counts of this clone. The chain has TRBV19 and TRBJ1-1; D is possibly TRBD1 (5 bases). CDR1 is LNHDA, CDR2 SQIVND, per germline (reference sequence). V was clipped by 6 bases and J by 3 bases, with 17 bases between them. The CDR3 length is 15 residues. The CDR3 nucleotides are TGTGCCAGTAGCACACGGACCCGGGGCGACACTGAAGCTTTCTTT. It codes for CASSTRTRGDTEAFF.

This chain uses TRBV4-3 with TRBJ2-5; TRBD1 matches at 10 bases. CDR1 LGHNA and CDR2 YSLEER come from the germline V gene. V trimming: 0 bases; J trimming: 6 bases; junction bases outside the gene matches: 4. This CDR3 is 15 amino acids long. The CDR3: CASSQEKDRGKTQYF. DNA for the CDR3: TGCGCCAGCAGCCAAGAGAAGGACAGGGGGAAGACCCAGTACTTC.

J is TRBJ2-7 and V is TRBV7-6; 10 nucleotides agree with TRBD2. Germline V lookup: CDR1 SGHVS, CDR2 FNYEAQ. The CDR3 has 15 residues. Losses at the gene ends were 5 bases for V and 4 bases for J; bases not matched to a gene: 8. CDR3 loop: CASSVLAGGFYEQYF. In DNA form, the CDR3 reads TGTGCCAGCAGCGTCTTAGCGGGGGGATTTTACGAGCAGTACTTC.

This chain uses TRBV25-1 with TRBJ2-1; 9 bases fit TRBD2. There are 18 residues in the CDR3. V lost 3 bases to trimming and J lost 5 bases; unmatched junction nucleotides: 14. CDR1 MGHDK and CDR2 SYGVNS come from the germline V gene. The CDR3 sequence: CASSDWGTGTSRNNEQFF. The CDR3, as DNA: TGTGCCAGCAGTGACTGGGGGACGGGGACTAGCCGAAACAATGAGCAGTTCTTC.

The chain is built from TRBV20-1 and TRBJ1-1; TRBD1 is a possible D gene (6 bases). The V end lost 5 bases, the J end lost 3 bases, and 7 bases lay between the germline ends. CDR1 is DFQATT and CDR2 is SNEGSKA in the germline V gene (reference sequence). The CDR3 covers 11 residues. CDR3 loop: CSAGGYTEAFF. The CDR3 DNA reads TGCAGTGCTGGGGGCTACACTGAAGCTTTCTTT.

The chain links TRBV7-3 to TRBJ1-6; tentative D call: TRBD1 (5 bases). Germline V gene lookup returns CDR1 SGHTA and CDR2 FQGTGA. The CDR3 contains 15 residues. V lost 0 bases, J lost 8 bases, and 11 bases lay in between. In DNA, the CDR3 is TGTGCCAGCAGCTTAACGTCGGGGCTGTATTCACCCCTCCACTTT. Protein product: CASSLTSGLYSPLHF.

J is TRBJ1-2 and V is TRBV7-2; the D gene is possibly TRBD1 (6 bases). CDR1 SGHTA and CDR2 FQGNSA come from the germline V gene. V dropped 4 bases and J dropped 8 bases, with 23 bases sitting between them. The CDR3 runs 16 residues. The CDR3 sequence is CASSSTPRHRVEGYTF. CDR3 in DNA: TGTGCCAGCAGCTCCACCCCCCGTCACAGGGTCGAGGGCTACACCTTC.

The CDR3 loop is CSVAVGNEQFF. CDR3 DNA sequence: TGCAGCGTTGCAGTAGGGAATGAGCAGTTCTTC. The chain carries TRBV29-1 and TRBJ2-1; no clear D. Germline CDR1 is SQVTM and CDR2 is ANQGSEA. Trimming took off 4 bases at V and 7 bases at J, with 8 bases between the two ends. This CDR3 has 11 residues.

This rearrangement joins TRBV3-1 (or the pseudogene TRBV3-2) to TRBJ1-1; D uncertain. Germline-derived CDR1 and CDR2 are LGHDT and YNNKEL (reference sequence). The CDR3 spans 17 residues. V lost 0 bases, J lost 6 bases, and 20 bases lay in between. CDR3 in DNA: TGTGCCAGCAGCCAAGATCTGGTACGGTCCGGGGTAGCTGAAGCTTTCTTT. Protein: CASSQDLVRSGVAEAFF.

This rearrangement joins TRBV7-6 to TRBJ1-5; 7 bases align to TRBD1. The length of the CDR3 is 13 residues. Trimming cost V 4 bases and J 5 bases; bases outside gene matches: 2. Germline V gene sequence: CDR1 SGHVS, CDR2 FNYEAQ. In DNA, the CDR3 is TGTGCCAGCAGCTCCGACAGGGATCAGCCCCAGCATTTT. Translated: CASSSDRDQPQHF.

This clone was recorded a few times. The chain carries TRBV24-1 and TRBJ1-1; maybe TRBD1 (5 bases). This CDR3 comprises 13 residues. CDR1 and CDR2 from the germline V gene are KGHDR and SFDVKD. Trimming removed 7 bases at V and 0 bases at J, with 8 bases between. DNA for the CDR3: TGTGCCACCAGAGGAGGGGTGAACACTGAAGCTTTCTTT. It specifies CATRGGVNTEAFF.

The CDR3 protein is CASSFLQGANEKLFF. The CDR3, as DNA: TGTGCCAGCAGTTTTCTACAGGGGGCTAATGAAAAACTGTTTTTT. This chain uses TRBV6-5 with TRBJ1-4; 8 bases are shared with TRBD1. This CDR3 is built from 15 residues. Germline values: CDR1 MNHEY, CDR2 SVGAGI. V was pared by 4 bases and J by 3 bases, with 4 bases of the junction left unmatched.

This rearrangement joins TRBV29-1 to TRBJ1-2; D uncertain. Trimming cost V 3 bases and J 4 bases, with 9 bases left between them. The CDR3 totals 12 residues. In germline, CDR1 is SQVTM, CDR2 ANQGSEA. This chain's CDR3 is CSVEGGPYGYTF. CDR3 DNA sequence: TGCAGCGTTGAGGGCGGTCCCTATGGCTACACCTTC. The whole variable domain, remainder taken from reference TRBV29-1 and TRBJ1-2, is SAVISQKPSRDICQRGTSLTIQCQVDSQVTMMFWYRQQPGQSLTLIATANQGSEATYESGFVIDKFPISRPNLTFSTLTVSNMSPEDSSIYLCSVEGGPYGYTFGSGTRLTVV.

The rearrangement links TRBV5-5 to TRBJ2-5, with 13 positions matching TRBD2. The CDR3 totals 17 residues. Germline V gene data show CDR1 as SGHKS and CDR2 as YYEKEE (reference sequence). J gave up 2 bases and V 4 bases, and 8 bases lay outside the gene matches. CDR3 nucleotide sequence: TGTGCCAGCAGCCCCCGACCGACTAGCGGGGGGCAAGAGACCCAGTACTTC. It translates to CASSPRPTSGGQETQYF.

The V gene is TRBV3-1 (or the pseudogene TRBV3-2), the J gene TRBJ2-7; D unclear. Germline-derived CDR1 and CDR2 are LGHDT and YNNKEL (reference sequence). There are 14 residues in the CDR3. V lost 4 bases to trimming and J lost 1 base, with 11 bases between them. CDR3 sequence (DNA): TGTGCCAGCAGCCCCAACCCCGAATCCTACGAGCAGTACTTC. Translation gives CASSPNPESYEQYF.

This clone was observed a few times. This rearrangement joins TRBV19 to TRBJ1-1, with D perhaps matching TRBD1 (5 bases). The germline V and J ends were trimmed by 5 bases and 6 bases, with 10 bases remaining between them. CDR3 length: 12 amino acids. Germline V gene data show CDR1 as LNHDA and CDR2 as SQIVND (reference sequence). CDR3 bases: TGTGCCAGTAGTTGGCAGGGCGCTGAAGCTTTCTTT. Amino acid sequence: CASSWQGAEAFF.

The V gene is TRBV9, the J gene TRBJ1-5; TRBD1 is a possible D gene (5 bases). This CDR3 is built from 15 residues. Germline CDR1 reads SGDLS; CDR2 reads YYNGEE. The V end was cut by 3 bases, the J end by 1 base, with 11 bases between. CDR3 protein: CASSATGTSNQPQHF. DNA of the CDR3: TGTGCCAGCAGCGCAACCGGGACGAGCAATCAGCCCCAGCATTTT.

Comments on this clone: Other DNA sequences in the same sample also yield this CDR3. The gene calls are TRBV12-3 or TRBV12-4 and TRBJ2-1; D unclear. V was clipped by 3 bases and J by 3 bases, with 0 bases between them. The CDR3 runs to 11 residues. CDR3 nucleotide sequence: TGTGCCAGCAGTTTCTACAATGAGCAGTTCTTC. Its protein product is CASSFYNEQFF.